The 27 T cell receptor beta chains presented below share a single source sample, sequenced in a study of T cells after yellow fever vaccination. One entry per CDR3 protein results from TCRdb running MiXCR on the 5' RACE reads. Here the sample spans about 310,000 distinct CDR3 sequences, approximately 3.9% being singletons. The specimen comprised PBMCs, sampled on the day of the yellow fever booster vaccination. These receptors came from a man younger than 35 who received the YFV17D yellow fever vaccine.

This clonotype was counted only a few times. The chain carries TRBV4-1 and TRBJ2-2; D gene uncertain. The CDR3 spans 17 residues. Trimming pared 1 base from V and 5 bases from J, leaving 17 bases between. CDR1 and CDR2 (germline): MGHRA, YSYEKL. This CDR3 is CASSQGQARSTTGELFF. Here the CDR3 DNA reads TGCGCCAGCAGCCAAGGTCAAGCCAGGTCAACGACCGGGGAGCTGTTTTTT.

This clonotype was seen ten or more times. The genes are TRBV5-1 and TRBJ2-3, with 8 bases identical to TRBD2. Per the germline V gene, CDR1 is SGHRS and CDR2 is YFSETQ. The V segment lost 0 bases and the J segment 11 bases; nucleotides outside the gene matches: 11. The CDR3 runs 15 residues. The CDR3 spells CASSLASGGFGMQYF. The CDR3 bases are TGCGCCAGCAGCTTGGCCAGCGGGGGATTTGGTATGCAGTATTTT.

V usage is TRBV6-5 and J usage is TRBJ1-6; D gene uncertain. This CDR3 spans 16 amino acids. The germline V gene encodes CDR1 MNHEY and CDR2 SVGAGI. V lost 4 bases to trimming and J lost 10 bases, with 20 bases between them. CDR3 coding DNA: TGTGCCAGCAGTTTGGTAGCGGACGCAACTAGCTCACCCCTCCACTTT. This translates into CASSLVADATSSPLHF.

This clonotype was picked up many times. The chain couples TRBV7-9 to TRBJ2-1, with no clear D. Germline CDR1 reads SEHNR; CDR2 reads FQNEAQ (reference sequence). The CDR3 is 17 residues long. V shed 0 bases and J shed 3 bases, with 15 bases lying between them. CDR3 nucleotides: TGTGCCAGCAGCTTAGCGATCGGGCTGGGGATCTACAATGAGCAGTTCTTC. This translates into CASSLAIGLGIYNEQFF.

This chain connects TRBV20-1 to TRBJ2-7, with 8 bases fitting TRBD1. From germline, CDR1 is DFQATT and CDR2 SNEGSKA (reference sequence). Trimming removed 2 bases from V and 5 bases from J; junction bases left unmatched: 5. The CDR3 runs to 13 residues. For the CDR3, the DNA is TGCAGTGCTAGACAGGGGGCCAGCAACGAGCAGTACTTC. It translates to CSARQGASNEQYF.

This clonotype was counted many times. The chain uses TRBV4-3 and TRBJ2-1; 7 bases are a match to TRBD1. CDR1 is LGHNA and CDR2 is YSLEER in the germline V gene. J gave up 7 bases and V 5 bases, and 8 bases lay outside the gene matches. This CDR3 has 14 amino acids. This chain's CDR3 is CASSVQGRGNEQFF. The CDR3 region has the DNA TGCGCCAGCAGCGTACAGGGGCGCGGGAATGAGCAGTTCTTC.

This clonotype was recorded many times. The CDR3 DNA sequence: TGTGCCAGCAGCTCAGGGGGCAAGGGCGGGGAGCTGTTTTTT. It yields the protein CASSSGGKGGELFF. This chain links TRBV7-3 with TRBJ2-2, with 8 bases fitting TRBD1. J lost 7 bases, V lost 4 bases, and 5 bases had no gene match. Germline V lookup: CDR1 SGHTA, CDR2 FQGTGA. CDR3 length: 14 amino acids.

The sample holds a few counts of this clonotype. The chain employs TRBV29-1 and TRBJ1-1; no clear D gene. V lost 0 bases to trimming and J lost 10 bases, with 15 bases between them. Germline-derived CDR1 and CDR2 are SQVTM and ANQGSEA. CDR3 size: 13 residues. CDR3: CSVEDLGQARAFF. Here the CDR3 DNA reads TGCAGCGTTGAAGACCTCGGCCAGGCGCGAGCTTTCTTT.

This clonotype was observed many times. The CDR3 here is CASSLGGLASYNEQFF. In DNA, the CDR3 is TGCGCCAGCAGCTTGGGGGGACTAGCCTCCTACAATGAGCAGTTCTTC. The rearrangement links TRBV5-1 to TRBJ2-1; 9 bases match TRBD2. After removal of 0 bases from V and 0 bases from J, the junction contained 1 base not matched to a gene. The length of the CDR3 is 16 residues. CDR1 is SGHRS, CDR2 YFSETQ, per germline.

This clonotype appeared a few times. The V gene is TRBV7-2, the J gene TRBJ2-1; perhaps TRBD1 as D (6 bases). V was clipped by 0 bases and J by 7 bases, with 10 bases between them. Germline CDR1 reads SGHTA; CDR2 reads FQGNSA. The CDR3 extends over 14 amino acids. The CDR3 sequence: CASSLALRGNEQFF. The CDR3, as DNA: TGTGCCAGCAGCTTAGCGCTAAGGGGGAATGAGCAGTTCTTC.

The chain employs TRBV12-3 or TRBV12-4 and TRBJ1-6; no definite D call. This CDR3 spans 14 amino acids. V lost 2 bases, J lost 6 bases, and 8 bases lay in between. The CDR3 nucleotides are TGTGCCAGCAGTTTATCGCGGATTAATTCACCCCTCCACTTT. Translation gives CASSLSRINSPLHF.

This clonotype was recorded only once. The chain recombines TRBV7-9 with TRBJ2-7, with 9 bases fitting TRBD1. Germline V gene lookup returns CDR1 SEHNR and CDR2 FQNEAQ (reference sequence). J lost 0 bases, V lost 8 bases, and 2 bases had no gene match. This CDR3 has 13 amino acids. The chain's CDR3 is CASRGQGSYEQYF. The DNA of the CDR3 is TGTGCCAGCCGGGGACAGGGCTCCTACGAGCAGTACTTC. Together with reference TRBV7-9 and TRBJ2-7, the CDR3 gives the full variable domain: DTGVSQNPRHKITKRGQNVTFRCDPISEHNRLYWYRQTLGQGPEFLTYFQNEAQLEKSRLLSDRFSAERPKGSFSTLEIQRTEQGDSAMYLCASRGQGSYEQYFGPGTRLTVT.

This clonotype was observed many times. The chain couples TRBV9 to TRBJ2-7; 7 bases match TRBD1. There are 15 residues in the CDR3. Trimming cost V 3 bases and J 3 bases; bases outside gene matches: 9. CDR1 is SGDLS, CDR2 YYNGEE, per germline. The CDR3 region has the DNA TGTGCCAGCAGCGCCCGGGACAGCGTATACTACGAGCAGTACTTC. It codes for CASSARDSVYYEQYF.

The chain joins TRBV29-1 to TRBJ2-7; the D gene is possibly TRBD1 (6 bases). Germline-derived CDR1 and CDR2 are SQVTM and ANQGSEA. The CDR3 is 14 amino acids. V was cut by 4 bases and J by 3 bases, with 16 bases left in between. This CDR3 reads CSVGEQGISYEQYF. The CDR3 nucleotides read TGCAGCGTTGGGGAACAGGGAATCAGCTACGAGCAGTACTTC.

This chain uses TRBV6-2 or TRBV6-3 with TRBJ2-3; 14 nucleotides agree with TRBD2. The CDR3 is 15 amino acids. V shed 3 bases, J shed 5 bases, and the junction held 1 base outside the gene matches. Germline V CDR1 and CDR2: MNHEY, SVGEGT. CDR3 sequence: CASSYGLAGGDTQYF. The CDR3 DNA follows: TGTGCCAGCAGTTATGGACTAGCGGGAGGAGATACGCAGTATTTT.

This clonotype appeared many times. The chain recombines TRBV3-1 with TRBJ2-3, with 9 positions matching TRBD2. The germline CDR1 and CDR2 sequences are LGHDT and YNNKEL (reference sequence). CDR3 length equals 16 residues. V was clipped by 4 bases and J by 0 bases; unmatched bases: 5. The chain's CDR3 is CASSLLSGGSTDTQYF. CDR3 bases: TGTGCCAGCAGCCTCCTGAGCGGGGGGAGCACAGATACGCAGTATTTT.

The table lists this clonotype with a few counts. The rearrangement links TRBV2 to TRBJ2-3; 8 bases fit TRBD2. J gave up 1 base and V 6 bases, and 15 bases lay outside the gene matches. CDR1 and CDR2 from the germline V gene are SNHLY and FYNNEI. The CDR3 consists of 18 residues. CDR3 region: CASSEGAGGAAGTDTQYF. The CDR3 coding sequence is TGTGCCAGCAGCGAGGGTGCGGGGGGCGCCGCGGGCACAGATACGCAGTATTTT.

This clonotype was observed many times. The V call is TRBV2, the J call TRBJ1-5, with 7 bases matching TRBD1. V lost 4 bases, J lost 7 bases, and 7 bases stayed unmatched. Germline CDR1 and CDR2: SNHLY and FYNNEI. The CDR3 spans 14 residues. CDR3 DNA sequence: TGTGCCAGCAGTGGGACAGGCACGGGGCAGCCCCAGCATTTT. Protein sequence: CASSGTGTGQPQHF. The full variable domain, rest sourced from reference TRBV2 and TRBJ1-5, is EPEVTQTPSHQVTQMGQEVILRCVPISNHLYFYWYRQILGQKVEFLVSFYNNEISEKSEIFDDQFSVERPDGSNFTLKIRSTKLEDSAMYFCASSGTGTGQPQHFGDGTRLSIL.

The V and J genes are TRBV7-8 and TRBJ1-1; 7 bases line up with TRBD1. The germline V gene has CDR1 SGHVS and CDR2 FQNEAQ. CDR3 size: 14 residues. With V trimmed by 5 bases and J by 4 bases, 7 bases remained unmatched. This CDR3 reads CASSPTQGVTEAFF. The CDR3, as DNA: TGTGCCAGCAGCCCCACGCAGGGGGTCACTGAAGCTTTCTTT.

V gene TRBV28 combines with J gene TRBJ2-5, with 7 bases fitting TRBD2. The CDR3 runs 14 residues. The germline V gene encodes CDR1 MDHEN and CDR2 SYDVKM. V was pared by 7 bases and J by 2 bases, with 7 bases of the junction left unmatched. The CDR3 spells CASTGGGRQETQYF. DNA of the CDR3: TGTGCCAGCACAGGCGGGGGAAGGCAAGAGACCCAGTACTTC. The entire variable domain, with the rest obtained from reference TRBV28 and TRBJ2-5, is as follows: DVKVTQSSRYLVKRTGEKVFLECVQDMDHENMFWYRQDPGLGLRLIYFSYDVKMKEKGDIPEGYSVSREKKERFSLILESASTNQTSMYLCASTGGGRQETQYFGPGTRLLVL.

This clonotype was counted between two and nine times. The chain is built from TRBV19 and TRBJ1-5; D remains unclear. The CDR3 runs 17 residues. CDR1 and CDR2 from the germline V gene are LNHDA and SQIVND (reference sequence). V dropped 7 bases and J dropped 8 bases, with 27 bases sitting between them. CDR3 coding DNA: TGTGCCAGTAATCAACTCGGTTCATTGGGAGAGGGAAAGCCCCAGCATTTT. Its protein is CASNQLGSLGEGKPQHF.

This clonotype was observed many times. V usage is TRBV20-1 and J usage is TRBJ2-2; D remains ambiguous. Between the trimmed V and J ends, which lost 3 bases and 7 bases, there was a span of 6 bases. Germline lookup yields CDR1 DFQATT and CDR2 SNEGSKA (reference sequence). CDR3 length: 11 amino acids. DNA of the CDR3: TGCAGTGCTAGTCCCGGCGGGGAGCTGTTTTTT. Protein sequence: CSASPGGELFF.

The table lists this clonotype with many counts. CDR3 residues: CASSYGRQGNYEQYF. In nucleotides, the CDR3 is TGTGCCAGCAGTTACGGAAGACAGGGGAACTACGAGCAGTACTTC. The chain couples TRBV6-5 to TRBJ2-7, with 8 bases aligning to TRBD1. The V gene end was trimmed by 2 bases and the J gene end by 3 bases; junction bases not matched to a gene: 6. Germline values: CDR1 MNHEY, CDR2 SVGAGI. This CDR3 is built from 15 residues.

In its sample, this clonotype was seen a few times. This chain connects TRBV4-1 to TRBJ1-2, with unresolved D. CDR1 MGHRA and CDR2 YSYEKL come from the germline V gene. The CDR3 runs 17 residues. Trimming stripped 4 bases from V and 7 bases from J, with 25 bases between. The CDR3 sequence: CASSREASGRGRPGYTF. The CDR3 DNA is TGCGCCAGCAGCCGAGAAGCCTCAGGTCGCGGACGGCCTGGCTACACCTTC.

This sequence joins TRBV7-3 and TRBJ2-2; no firm D call. The CDR3 consists of 13 residues. With 4 bases removed from V and 7 bases from J, the gap between germline ends came to 10 bases. The germline V gene encodes CDR1 SGHTA and CDR2 FQGTGA. The CDR3 DNA is TGTGCCAGCAGCTCCCCGATGGTCGGGGAGCTGTTTTTT. It codes for CASSSPMVGELFF.

This chain joins TRBV12-3 or TRBV12-4 and TRBJ2-3, with a weak D call TRBD2 (6 bases). The V gene lost 6 bases and the J gene lost 8 bases, with 21 bases spanning the gap. This CDR3 comprises 15 residues. CDR3 loop: CASSPGVTGPVTQYF. CDR3 sequence (DNA): TGTGCCAGCAGCCCGGGAGTCACGGGCCCAGTTACGCAGTATTTT.

This clonotype was picked up many times. The CDR3 DNA reads as TGTGCCAGCAGCTTAATGTCCTACGAGCAGTACTTC. This encodes CASSLMSYEQYF. This chain joins TRBV7-9 and TRBJ2-7; no firm D call. The CDR3 is 12 residues long. Germline loops: CDR1 SEHNR, CDR2 FQNEAQ (reference sequence). V was pared by 2 bases and J by 1 base, with 3 bases between.